Following are 4 T cell receptor beta chains from one sample sequenced in a study of T cells in localized non-small cell lung cancer. Sequenced by immunoSEQ multiplex PCR; TCRdb stores in-frame clones only, minus some. The table includes about 46,000 clones, approximately 81% detected once. This specimen was peripheral blood mononuclear cells, taken before any cancer treatment. Receptor source: a man aged 40-75 years with stage III lung adenocarcinoma.

V and J are TRBV6-6 and TRBJ2-7, with 9 bases identical to TRBD1. In germline, CDR1 is MNHNY, CDR2 SVGAGI (reference sequence). The CDR3 loop spans 13 amino acids. V lost 7 bases, J lost 3 bases, and 4 bases stayed unmatched. The CDR3 loop is CASTSTGGYEQYF. CDR3 sequence (DNA): TGTGCCAGCACCTCGACAGGGGGCTACGAGCAGTACTTC.

V usage is TRBV9 and J usage is TRBJ2-7; TRBD2 matches 7 bases. CDR1 and CDR2 from the germline V gene are SGDLS and YYNGEE. The trim removed 0 bases at V and 4 bases at J, leaving 13 bases unmatched. The CDR3 is made up of 17 amino acids. The CDR3 nucleotides read TGTGCCAGCAGCGTAGGTATAGTTTGGGGGGGACCTTACGAGCAGTACTTC. This sequence encodes CASSVGIVWGGPYEQYF. The whole variable domain, filled in from reference TRBV9 and TRBJ2-7, reads DSGVTQTPKHLITATGQRVTLRCSPRSGDLSVYWYQQSLDQGLQFLIQYYNGEERAKGNILERFSAQQFPDLHSELNLSSLELGDSALYFCASSVGIVWGGPYEQYFGPGTRLTVT.

The V call is TRBV5-1, the J call TRBJ2-7; 8 bases map to TRBD1. V was clipped by 9 bases and J by 2 bases; unmatched bases: 7. This CDR3 spans 13 amino acids. Per germline, CDR1 SGHRS and CDR2 YFSETQ. The CDR3 loop reads CATGQGRTYEQYF. The DNA for the CDR3 is TGCGCCACCGGACAGGGCAGAACCTACGAGCAGTACTTC.

The chain employs TRBV4-2 and TRBJ1-6, with D hard to call. This CDR3 is built from 16 residues. V was clipped by 1 base and J by 5 bases, with 12 bases between them. The V gene's germline CDR1 is LGHNA and CDR2 YNFKEQ. For the CDR3, the DNA is TGTGCCAGCAGCCAAGTAAGTTCAAGAAATAATTCACCCCTCCACTTT. This translates into CASSQVSSRNNSPLHF.